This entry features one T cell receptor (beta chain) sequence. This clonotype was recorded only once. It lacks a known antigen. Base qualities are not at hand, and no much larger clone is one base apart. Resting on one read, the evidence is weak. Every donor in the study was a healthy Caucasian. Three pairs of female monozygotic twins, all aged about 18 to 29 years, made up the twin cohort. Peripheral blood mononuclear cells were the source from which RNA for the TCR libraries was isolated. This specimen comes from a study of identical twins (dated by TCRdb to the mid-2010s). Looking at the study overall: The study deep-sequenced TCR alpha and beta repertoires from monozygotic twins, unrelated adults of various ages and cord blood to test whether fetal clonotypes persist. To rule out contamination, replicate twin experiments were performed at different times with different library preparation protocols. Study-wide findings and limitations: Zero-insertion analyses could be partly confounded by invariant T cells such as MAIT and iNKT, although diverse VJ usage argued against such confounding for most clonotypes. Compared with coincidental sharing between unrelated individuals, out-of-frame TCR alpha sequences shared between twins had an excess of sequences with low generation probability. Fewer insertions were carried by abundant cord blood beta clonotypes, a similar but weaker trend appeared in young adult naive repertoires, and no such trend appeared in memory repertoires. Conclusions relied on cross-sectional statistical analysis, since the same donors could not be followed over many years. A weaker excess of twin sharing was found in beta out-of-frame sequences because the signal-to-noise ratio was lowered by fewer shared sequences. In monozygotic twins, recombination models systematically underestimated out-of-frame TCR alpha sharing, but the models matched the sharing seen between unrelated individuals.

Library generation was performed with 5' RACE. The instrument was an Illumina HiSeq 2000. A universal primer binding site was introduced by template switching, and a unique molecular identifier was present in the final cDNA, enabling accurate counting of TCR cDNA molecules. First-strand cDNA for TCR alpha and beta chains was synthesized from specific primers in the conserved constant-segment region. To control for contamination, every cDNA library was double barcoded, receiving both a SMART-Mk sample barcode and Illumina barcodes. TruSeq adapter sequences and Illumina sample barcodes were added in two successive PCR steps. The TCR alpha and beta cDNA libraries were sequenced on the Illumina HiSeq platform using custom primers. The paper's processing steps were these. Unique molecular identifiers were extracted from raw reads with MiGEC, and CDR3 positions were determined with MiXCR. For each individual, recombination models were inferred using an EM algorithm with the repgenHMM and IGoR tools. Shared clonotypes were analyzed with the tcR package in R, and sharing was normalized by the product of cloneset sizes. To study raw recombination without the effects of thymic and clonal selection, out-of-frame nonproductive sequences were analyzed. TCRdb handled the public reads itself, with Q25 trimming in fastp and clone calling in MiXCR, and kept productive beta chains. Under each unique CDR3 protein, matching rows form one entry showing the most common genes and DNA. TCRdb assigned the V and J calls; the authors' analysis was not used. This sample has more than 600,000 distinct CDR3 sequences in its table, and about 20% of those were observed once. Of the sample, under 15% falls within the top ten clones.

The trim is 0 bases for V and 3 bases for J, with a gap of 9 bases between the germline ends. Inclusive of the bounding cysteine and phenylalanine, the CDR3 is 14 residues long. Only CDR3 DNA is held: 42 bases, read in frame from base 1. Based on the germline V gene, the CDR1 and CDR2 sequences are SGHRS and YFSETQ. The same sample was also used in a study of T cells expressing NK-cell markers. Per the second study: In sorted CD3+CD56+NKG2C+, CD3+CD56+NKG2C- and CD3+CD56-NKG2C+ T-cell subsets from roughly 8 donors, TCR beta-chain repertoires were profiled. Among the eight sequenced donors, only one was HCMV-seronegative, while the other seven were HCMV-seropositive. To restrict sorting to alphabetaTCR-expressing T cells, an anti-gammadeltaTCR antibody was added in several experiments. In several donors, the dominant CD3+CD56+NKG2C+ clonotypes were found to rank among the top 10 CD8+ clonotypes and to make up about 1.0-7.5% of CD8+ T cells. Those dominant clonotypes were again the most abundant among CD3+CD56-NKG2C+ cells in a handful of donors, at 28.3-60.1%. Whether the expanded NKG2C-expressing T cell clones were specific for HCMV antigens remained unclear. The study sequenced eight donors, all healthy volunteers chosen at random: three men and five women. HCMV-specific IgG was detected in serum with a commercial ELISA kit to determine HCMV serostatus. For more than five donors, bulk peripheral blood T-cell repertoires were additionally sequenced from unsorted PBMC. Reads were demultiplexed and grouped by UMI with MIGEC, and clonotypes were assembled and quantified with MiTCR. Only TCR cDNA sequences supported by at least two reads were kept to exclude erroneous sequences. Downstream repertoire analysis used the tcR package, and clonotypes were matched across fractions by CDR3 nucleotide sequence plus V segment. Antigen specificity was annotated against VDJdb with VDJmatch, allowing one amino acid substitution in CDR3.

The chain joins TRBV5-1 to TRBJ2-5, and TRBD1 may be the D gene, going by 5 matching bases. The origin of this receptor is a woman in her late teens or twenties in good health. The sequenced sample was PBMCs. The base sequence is TGCGCCAGCAGCTTGGAGCTCAGGGAAGAGACCCAGTACTTC. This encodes CASSLELREETQYF.